One TCR beta chain is described in this entry. This clonotype was seen more than once but under ten times. The antigen it binds to is not known. No per-base quality is available; no much larger clone lies one base away. This sample is drawn from a study of response to subunit inactivated influenza vaccine (dated by TCRdb to 2016 to 2019). Looking at the study overall: The study used deep quantitative T cell receptor repertoire profiling to track responses to a trivalent subunit inactivated influenza vaccine.

V lost 8 bases and J lost 6 bases; the stretch between them is 17 bases long. CDR1 and CDR2 are drawn from the germline V gene (reference sequence): SEHNR, FQNEAQ. Its CDR3 holds 13 amino acids, cysteine through phenylalanine. The retained sequence is limited to the CDR3, 39 bases, with the frame set at the first base. The library was produced with RT-PCR. Sequencing relied on an Illumina HiSeq 2500. TCRdb reran the public reads through fastp at Q25 and MiXCR, keeping productive beta chains. One record per CDR3 amino acid sequence lists the most common genes and DNA. This sample has hundreds of thousands of distinct CDR3 sequences in its table, and about a sixth of those were observed once. 11% of the sample is held by the ten biggest clonotypes. The study at large found these results: The authors proposed that each seasonal influenza vaccination may bring in only a limited number of new T cells.

This TCR came from a man over 45 who received an inactivated influenza vaccine. Donor details come from another sample of the same person, matched by shared clones. Sequencing was performed on PBMCs from blood, taken 12 days after vaccination. This receptor chain uses TRBV7-9 and TRBJ2-7, with no reliable assignment of the D segment. The DNA reads TGTGCCAGCGCCTGGGCTACGTCGGCCGAGCAGTACTTC. It translates to CASAWATSAEQYF.